Following are 5 T cell receptor beta chains from one sample sequenced in a study of blood T cell repertoires in COVID-19 (dated by TCRdb to about 2020). Library construction relied on the immunoSEQ multiplex PCR assay. The immuneACCESS repertoire file appears here via TCRdb, limited to in-frame rearrangements. These files lack a portion of the clones; in checked studies, under half of the deficit traces to unresolved V genes, and the cause of the others is not known. This sample comprises approximately 230,000 clones, around nine tenths of them detected only once. The ten largest clones add up to over 4% of the sample. The sequenced material came from PBMCs or T cells enriched from blood (not recorded which). The source is a young woman who had recovered from COVID-19.

This clone is a singleton in its sample. The CDR3 sequence is CASSYSSGNYNEQFF. The CDR3 DNA reads TGCGCCAGCAGCTATTCTAGCGGGAACTACAATGAGCAGTTCTTC. This sequence joins TRBV4-3 and TRBJ2-1; 9 positions match TRBD2. Per the germline V gene, CDR1 is LGHNA and CDR2 is YSLEER. Trimming cost V 5 bases and J 3 bases; bases outside gene matches: 5. The CDR3 is 15 amino acids.

V gene TRBV19 combines with J gene TRBJ1-5; 8 bases are shared with TRBD1. This CDR3 comprises 17 residues. J was trimmed by 0 bases and V by 6 bases; bases with no gene match: 10. The germline CDR1 and CDR2 sequences are LNHDA and SQIVND (reference sequence). The CDR3 DNA reads as TGTGCCAGTAGGTGGACAGGGCGAGATTATAGCAATCAGCCCCAGCATTTT. It specifies CASRWTGRDYSNQPQHF.

The DNA for the CDR3 is TGTGCCAGCACTCCAGGAGGGGACTCAAGGCGGTATTTT. Translating it yields CASTPGGDSRRYF. The J gene is TRBJ2-3, the V gene TRBV28, with TRBD2 as a possible D gene (6 bases). Germline CDR1 reads MDHEN; CDR2 reads SYDVKM. V lost 7 bases and J lost 14, with 22 bases in between. CDR3 size: 13 residues.

The chain links TRBV28 to TRBJ1-3; TRBD1 might be the D (5 bases). CDR1 is MDHEN, CDR2 SYDVKM, per germline. The CDR3 is 14 residues long. Between the trimmed V and J ends, which lost 8 bases and 3 bases, there was a span of 14 bases. This CDR3 reads CASQPTVGGNTIYF. In DNA form, the CDR3 reads TGTGCCAGCCAACCGACAGTCGGTGGAAACACCATATATTTT.

The chain links TRBV9 to TRBJ1-1, with D perhaps TRBD1 (5 bases). The germline V gene has CDR1 SGDLS and CDR2 YYNGEE. The V gene lost 0 bases and the J gene lost 6 bases, with 18 bases spanning the gap. The CDR3 extends over 16 amino acids. In nucleotides, the CDR3 is TGTGCCAGCAGCGTAGGTGCGGGGGACGGGTTCGCTGAAGCTTTCTTT. It is translated as CASSVGAGDGFAEAFF.